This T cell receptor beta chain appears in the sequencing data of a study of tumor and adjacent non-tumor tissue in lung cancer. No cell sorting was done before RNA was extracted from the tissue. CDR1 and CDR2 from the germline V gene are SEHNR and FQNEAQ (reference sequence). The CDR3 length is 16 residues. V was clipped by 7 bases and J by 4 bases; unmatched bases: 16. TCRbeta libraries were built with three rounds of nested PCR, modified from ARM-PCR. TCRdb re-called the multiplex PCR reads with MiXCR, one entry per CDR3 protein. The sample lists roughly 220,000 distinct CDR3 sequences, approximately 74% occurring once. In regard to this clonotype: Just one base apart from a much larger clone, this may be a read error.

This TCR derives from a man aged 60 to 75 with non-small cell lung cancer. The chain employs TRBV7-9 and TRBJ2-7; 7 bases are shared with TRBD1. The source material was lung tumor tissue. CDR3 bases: TGTGCCAGCAACTTTGCGAACTGGGACAGACCTTACGAGCAGTACTTC. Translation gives CASNFANWDRPYEQYF.